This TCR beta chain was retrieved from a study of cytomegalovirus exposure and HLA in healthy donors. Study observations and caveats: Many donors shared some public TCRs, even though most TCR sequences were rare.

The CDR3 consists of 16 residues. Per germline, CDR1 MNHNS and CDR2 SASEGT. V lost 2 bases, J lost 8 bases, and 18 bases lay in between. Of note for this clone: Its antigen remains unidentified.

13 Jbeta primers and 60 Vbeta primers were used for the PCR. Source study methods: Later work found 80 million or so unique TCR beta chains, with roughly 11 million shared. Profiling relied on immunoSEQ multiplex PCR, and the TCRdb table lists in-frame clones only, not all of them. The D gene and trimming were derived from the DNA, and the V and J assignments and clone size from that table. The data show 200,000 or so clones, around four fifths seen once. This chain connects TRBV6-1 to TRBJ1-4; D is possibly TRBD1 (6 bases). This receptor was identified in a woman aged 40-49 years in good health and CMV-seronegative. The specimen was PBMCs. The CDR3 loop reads CASSEQDRIFGEKLFF. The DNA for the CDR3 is TGTGCCAGCAGTGAACAAGACAGGATTTTTGGCGAAAAACTGTTTTTT.